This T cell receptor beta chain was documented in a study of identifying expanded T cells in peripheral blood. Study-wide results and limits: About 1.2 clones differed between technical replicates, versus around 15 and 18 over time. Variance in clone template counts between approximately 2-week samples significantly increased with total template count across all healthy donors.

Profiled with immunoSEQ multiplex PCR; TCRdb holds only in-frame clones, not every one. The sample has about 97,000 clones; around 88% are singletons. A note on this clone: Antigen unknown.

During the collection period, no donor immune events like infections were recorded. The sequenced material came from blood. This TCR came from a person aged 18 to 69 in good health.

The CDR3 loop is CASSVTGNSPYGYTF. The CDR3 region has the DNA TGTGCCAGCAGCGTAACAGGGAATTCCCCCTATGGCTACACCTTC. The chain uses TRBV9 and TRBJ1-2; D perhaps matches TRBD1 (6 bases). Looked up from germline, CDR1 is SGDLS and CDR2 is YYNGEE. This CDR3 is built from 15 residues. V was clipped by 1 base and J by 4 bases, with 14 bases between them.